The 5 T cell receptor beta chains reported below all come from one sample, sequenced in a study of blood T cell repertoires in COVID-19. Method: immunoSEQ multiplex PCR; TCRdb's copy keeps in-frame clones and lacks some. The sample comprises around 99,000 clones, roughly 84% of which are singletons, and roughly 8.2% rests with the top ten. What was sequenced was peripheral blood. All receptors derive from a woman older than 75 with active or convalescent COVID-19.

The CDR3 here is CASRETGRNHGYTF. Written as DNA, the CDR3 is TGTGCCAGCAGGGAGACAGGGCGAAACCATGGCTACACCTTC. The rearrangement joins TRBV28 to TRBJ1-2; the match to TRBD1 covers 7 bases. Germline trimming cut 6 bases from V and 6 bases from J; bases unmatched to any gene: 10. This CDR3 spans 14 amino acids. Germline V gene sequence: CDR1 MDHEN, CDR2 SYDVKM.

The chain is built from TRBV13 and TRBJ2-3, with 11 bases identical to TRBD2. Germline-derived CDR1 and CDR2 are PRHDT and FYEKMQ (reference sequence). The CDR3 has 13 residues. Losses at the gene ends were 6 bases for V and 8 bases for J; bases not matched to a gene: 4. In DNA form, the CDR3 reads TGTGCCAGCAGTAGCGGGAGGGCGGGTACGCAGTATTTT. Protein product: CASSSGRAGTQYF.

V and J are TRBV5-1 and TRBJ2-1, with D tentatively TRBD2 (6 bases). The CDR3 totals 15 residues. Trimming took 2 bases from V and 8 from J, leaving 17 bases between them. The germline gives CDR1 SGHRS, CDR2 YFSETQ. As DNA, the CDR3 is TGCGCCAGCAGCTTCCGGGACTTCGGCCGGGATGAGCAGTTCTTC. As protein: CASSFRDFGRDEQFF. The variable domain in full, completed from reference TRBV5-1 and TRBJ2-1, reads KAGVTQTPRYLIKTRGQQVTLSCSPISGHRSVSWYQQTPGQGLQFLFEYFSETQRNKGNFPGRFSGRQFSNSRSEMNVSTLELGDSALYLCASSFRDFGRDEQFFGPGTRLTVL.

This clone was observed once. The chain couples TRBV28 to TRBJ2-1; 10 nucleotides line up with TRBD2. Trimming took 6 bases from V and 2 from J; bases not matched to a gene: 7. Germline V gene data show CDR1 as MDHEN and CDR2 as SYDVKM. The CDR3 extends over 16 amino acids. CDR3 residues: CASSLRTSGTYNEQFF. As DNA, the CDR3 is TGTGCCAGCAGCCTCAGGACTAGCGGCACCTACAATGAGCAGTTCTTC.

In its sample, this clone was seen a few times. V is TRBV9 and J is TRBJ2-1; the match to TRBD2 covers 10 bases. Germline assignment: CDR1 SGDLS and CDR2 YYNGEE. J gave up 4 bases and V 3 bases, and 4 bases lay outside the gene matches. The CDR3 consists of 15 residues. The CDR3 nucleotides read TGTGCCAGCAGCGCCGGGACTAGCGAGTACAATGAGCAGTTCTTC. Protein product: CASSAGTSEYNEQFF. Combining the CDR3 with reference TRBV9 and TRBJ2-1 gives the whole variable domain DSGVTQTPKHLITATGQRVTLRCSPRSGDLSVYWYQQSLDQGLQFLIQYYNGEERAKGNILERFSAQQFPDLHSELNLSSLELGDSALYFCASSAGTSEYNEQFFGPGTRLTVL.